Following are 4 T cell receptor beta chains from one sample sequenced in a study of blood T cell repertoires in COVID-19. Only in-frame clones appear in the TCRdb table, and some are missing; sequencing was by immunoSEQ multiplex PCR. The profile shows approximately 140,000 clones, 84% of them singletons. The sequenced material came from peripheral blood. These receptors came from a human donor in a cohort sampled during active COVID-19.

This chain uses TRBV2 with TRBJ2-5; D is possibly TRBD1 (6 bases). Trimming shortened V by 8 bases and J by 2 bases, and 18 bases separated the two germline ends. In germline, CDR1 is SNHLY, CDR2 FYNNEI. The CDR3 spans 15 residues. In DNA form, the CDR3 reads TGTGCCAGCTCCCTCAGGGGCACATTACAAGAGACCCAGTACTTC. Its protein is CASSLRGTLQETQYF. The variable domain in full, completed from reference TRBV2 and TRBJ2-5, reads EPEVTQTPSHQVTQMGQEVILRCVPISNHLYFYWYRQILGQKVEFLVSFYNNEISEKSEIFDDQFSVERPDGSNFTLKIRSTKLEDSAMYFCASSLRGTLQETQYFGPGTRLLVL.

The chain couples TRBV28 to TRBJ1-4; TRBD1 matches at 8 bases. Germline CDR1 reads MDHEN; CDR2 reads SYDVKM. J was trimmed by 6 bases and V by 1 base; bases with no gene match: 1. This CDR3 comprises 14 residues. The CDR3 spells CASSLSGGDEKLFF. The DNA for the CDR3 is TGTGCCAGCAGTTTATCAGGGGGCGATGAAAAACTGTTTTTT.

V and J are TRBV5-1 and TRBJ2-4; a weak D match, TRBD1 (5 bases). Between the trimmed V and J ends, which lost 0 bases and 7 bases, there was a span of 17 bases. The CDR3 is 16 residues long. CDR1 SGHRS and CDR2 YFSETQ come from the germline V gene. The CDR3 spells CASSLEGATKMNIQYF. The CDR3 nucleotides read TGCGCCAGCAGCTTGGAAGGGGCCACTAAGATGAACATTCAGTACTTC.

The gene calls are TRBV10-3 and TRBJ2-5; 7 bases fit TRBD2. The V segment lost 0 bases and the J segment 2 bases; nucleotides outside the gene matches: 6. CDR1 and CDR2 from the germline V gene are ENHRY and SYGVKD. CDR3 length: 16 residues. The DNA of the CDR3 is TGTGCCATCAGTGAGTCACCTAGCGGCCTACAAGAGACCCAGTACTTC. It yields the protein CAISESPSGLQETQYF.